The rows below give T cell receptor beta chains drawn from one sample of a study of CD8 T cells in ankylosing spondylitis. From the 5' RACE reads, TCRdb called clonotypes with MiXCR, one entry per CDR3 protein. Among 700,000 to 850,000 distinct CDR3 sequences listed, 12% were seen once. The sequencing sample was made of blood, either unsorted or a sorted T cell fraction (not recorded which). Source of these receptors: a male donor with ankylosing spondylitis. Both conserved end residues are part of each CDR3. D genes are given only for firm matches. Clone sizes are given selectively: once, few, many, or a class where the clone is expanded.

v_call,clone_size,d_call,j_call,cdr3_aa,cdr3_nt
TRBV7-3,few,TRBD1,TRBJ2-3,CASTVAGGDTQYF,TGTGCCAGCACCGTAGCAGGGGGAGATACGCAGTATTTT
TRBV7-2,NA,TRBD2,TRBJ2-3,CASRHLPGLDLSDTQYF,TGTGCCAGCAGACATTTACCGGGACTAGATTTATCAGATACGCAGTATTTT
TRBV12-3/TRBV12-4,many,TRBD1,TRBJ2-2,CASSRTGKTGELFF,TGTGCCAGCAGTAGGACAGGGAAGACCGGGGAGCTGTTTTTT
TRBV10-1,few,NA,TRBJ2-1,CASTRVRSERNEQFF,TGCGCCAGCACGAGGGTCCGCTCCGAGCGCAATGAGCAGTTCTTC
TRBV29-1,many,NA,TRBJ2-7,CSGRAGGEQYF,TGCAGCGGAAGGGCGGGCGGGGAGCAGTACTTC
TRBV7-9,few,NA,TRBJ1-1,CASSPARRRGNTEAFF,TGTGCCAGCAGCCCGGCCCGCAGAAGGGGGAACACTGAAGCTTTCTTT
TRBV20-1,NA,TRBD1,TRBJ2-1,CSAADRANEQFF,TGCAGTGCTGCGGACAGGGCCAATGAGCAGTTCTTC
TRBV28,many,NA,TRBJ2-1,CASSFPWSGSSYNEQFF,TGTGCCAGCAGTTTCCCGTGGAGCGGCAGCTCCTACAATGAGCAGTTCTTC
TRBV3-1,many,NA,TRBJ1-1,CASSQAPTNTFF,TGTGCCAGCAGCCAAGCCCCGACGAATACTTTCTTT
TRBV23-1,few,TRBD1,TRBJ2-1,CASNPQGAIYNEQFF,TGCGCCAGCAACCCGCAGGGGGCGATTTATAATGAGCAGTTCTTC
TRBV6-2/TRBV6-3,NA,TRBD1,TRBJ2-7,CASSYSETGQYEQYF,TGTGCCAGCAGTTACTCCGAGACAGGGCAATACGAGCAGTACTTC
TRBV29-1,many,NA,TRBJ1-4,CSVAGRGVEKLFF,TGCAGCGTTGCGGGCAGGGGAGTGGAAAAACTGTTTTTT
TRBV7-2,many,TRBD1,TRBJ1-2,CASSLQGDRGRWGYTF,TGTGCCAGCAGCCTACAGGGGGACAGGGGGAGATGGGGCTACACCTTC
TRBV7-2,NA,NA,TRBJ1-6,CASSSYRDNSPLHF,TGTGCCAGCAGTTCTTATAGGGATAATTCACCCCTCCACTTT
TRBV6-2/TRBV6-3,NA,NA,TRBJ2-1,CASSYHALQYNEQFF,TGTGCCAGCAGTTACCACGCCCTCCAGTACAATGAGCAGTTCTTC
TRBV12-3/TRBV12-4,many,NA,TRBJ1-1,CASISQLNTEAFF,TGTGCCAGCATTTCACAGCTGAACACTGAAGCTTTCTTT
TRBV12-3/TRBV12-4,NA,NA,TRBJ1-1,CASSLALTLPTYKNTEAFF,TGTGCCAGCAGTTTAGCTCTAACTCTGCCCACCTACAAGAACACTGAAGCTTTCTTT
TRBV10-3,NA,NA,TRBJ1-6,CAISVQGNYNSPLHF,TGTGCCATCAGTGTCCAAGGAAACTATAATTCACCCCTCCACTTT
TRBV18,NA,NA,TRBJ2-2,CASSPEVFIGELFF,TGTGCCAGCTCACCAGAAGTTTTTATCGGGGAGCTGTTTTTT
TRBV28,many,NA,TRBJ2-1,CASSLWRDGNEQFF,TGTGCCAGCAGTTTGTGGCGGGACGGCAATGAGCAGTTCTTC
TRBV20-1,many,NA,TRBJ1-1,CSARTQGSTEAFF,TGCAGTGCTAGGACTCAGGGATCGACTGAAGCTTTCTTT
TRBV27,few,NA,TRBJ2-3,CASRPLGGESTDTQYF,TGTGCCAGCAGACCCCTAGGGGGAGAAAGCACAGATACGCAGTATTTT
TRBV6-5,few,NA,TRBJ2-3,CASSSRPGGDTQYF,TGTGCCAGCAGTTCCAGACCCGGAGGGGATACGCAGTATTTT
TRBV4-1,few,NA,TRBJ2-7,CASSPRERWKGEQYF,TGCGCCAGCAGCCCCCGAGAGCGATGGAAGGGAGAGCAGTACTTC
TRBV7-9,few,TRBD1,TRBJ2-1,CASSFLSQGAGEQFF,TGTGCCAGCAGCTTCTTGTCCCAGGGGGCAGGCGAGCAGTTCTTC
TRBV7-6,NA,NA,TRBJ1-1,CASSLVEISNTEAFF,TGTGCCAGCAGCTTAGTGGAGATTTCAAACACTGAAGCTTTCTTT
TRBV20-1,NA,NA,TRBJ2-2,CSASRFTGELFF,TGCAGTGCTAGTCGGTTCACCGGGGAGCTGTTTTTT
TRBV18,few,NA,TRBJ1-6,CASSPDSPVSNSPLHF,TGTGCCAGCTCACCGGACAGTCCCGTTTCTAATTCACCCCTCCACTTT
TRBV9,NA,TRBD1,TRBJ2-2,CASSVSTGVFTGELFF,TGTGCCAGCAGCGTGTCGACAGGGGTGTTCACCGGGGAGCTGTTTTTT
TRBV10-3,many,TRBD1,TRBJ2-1,CAISEGQGVGEQFF,TGTGCCATCAGTGAGGGACAGGGAGTAGGGGAGCAGTTCTTC
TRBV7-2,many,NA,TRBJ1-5,CASSPRTGPNQPQHF,TGTGCCAGCAGCCCCCGGACGGGACCCAATCAGCCCCAGCATTTT
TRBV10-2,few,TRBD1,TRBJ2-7,CASSGGQPYEQYF,TGCGCCAGCAGTGGGGGACAGCCCTACGAGCAGTACTTC
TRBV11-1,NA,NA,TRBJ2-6,CASSRTPKGLPSSGANVLTF,TGTGCCAGCAGCCGAACCCCAAAAGGACTGCCGAGCTCTGGGGCCAACGTCCTGACTTTC
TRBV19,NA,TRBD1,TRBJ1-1,CASSTGTGDWNTEAFF,TGTGCCAGTAGCACCGGGACAGGGGATTGGAACACTGAAGCTTTCTTT
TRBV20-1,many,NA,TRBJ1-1,CSARKGTEAFF,TGCAGTGCTAGGAAAGGGACTGAAGCTTTCTTT
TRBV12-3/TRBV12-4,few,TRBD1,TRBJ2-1,CASSLTGLSYEQFF,TGTGCCAGCAGTTTGACAGGGTTAAGCTATGAGCAGTTCTTC
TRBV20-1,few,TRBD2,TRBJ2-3,CSASYPAGAPSTDTQYF,TGCAGTGCTAGCTATCCAGCGGGGGCCCCTAGCACAGATACGCAGTATTTT
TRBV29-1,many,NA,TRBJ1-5,CSVTRGVGQPQHF,TGCAGCGTGACAAGGGGTGTAGGTCAGCCCCAGCATTTT
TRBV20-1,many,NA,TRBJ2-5,CSAIITLGNSETQYF,TGCAGTGCAATCATCACGCTCGGGAACTCAGAGACCCAGTACTTC
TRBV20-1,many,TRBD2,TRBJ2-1,CSAPASGRHEQFF,TGCAGTGCTCCTGCGAGCGGGAGGCATGAGCAGTTCTTC
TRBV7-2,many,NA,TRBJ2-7,CASSFYQAYEQYF,TGTGCCAGCAGCTTTTACCAAGCCTACGAGCAGTACTTC
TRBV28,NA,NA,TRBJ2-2,CASSSNQGRGRSELFF,TGTGCCAGCAGTTCCAACCAAGGACGGGGACGAAGTGAGCTGTTTTTT
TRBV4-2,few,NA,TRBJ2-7,CASSHGGQSSYEQYF,TGTGCCAGCAGCCACGGGGGGCAGAGCTCCTACGAGCAGTACTTC
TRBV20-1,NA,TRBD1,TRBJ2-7,CSAQGAHSREQYF,TGCAGTGCTCAGGGGGCCCATTCCCGCGAGCAGTACTTC
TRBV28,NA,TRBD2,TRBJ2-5,CASSLDGTRRLETQYF,TGTGCCAGCAGTTTAGACGGGACTAGGCGTTTAGAGACCCAGTACTTC
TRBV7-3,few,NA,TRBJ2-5,CASSPAGAMKTQYF,TGTGCCAGCAGCCCCGCCGGAGCAATGAAGACCCAGTACTTC
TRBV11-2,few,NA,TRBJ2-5,CASSFGAWKETQYF,TGTGCCAGCAGCTTTGGGGCGTGGAAGGAGACCCAGTACTTC
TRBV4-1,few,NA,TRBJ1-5,CASSQVRDKYQPQHF,TGCGCCAGCAGCCAAGTAAGGGACAAGTATCAGCCCCAGCATTTT
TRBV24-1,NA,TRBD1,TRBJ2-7,CATSESRQGTYEQYF,TGTGCCACCAGTGAATCAAGACAGGGGACCTACGAGCAGTACTTC
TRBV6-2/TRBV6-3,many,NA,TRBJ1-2,CASSYLGTYNGYTF,TGTGCCAGCAGTTACCTCGGGACGTACAATGGCTACACCTTC
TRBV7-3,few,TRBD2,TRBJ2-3,CASSLGSGGNTDTQYF,TGTGCCAGCAGCTTAGGTAGCGGGGGGAACACAGATACGCAGTATTTT
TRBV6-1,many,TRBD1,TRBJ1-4,CASSPGTVGEKLFF,TGTGCCAGCAGTCCGGGGACAGTGGGTGAAAAACTGTTTTTT
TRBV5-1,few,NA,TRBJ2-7,CASSLSKGNNEQYF,TGCGCCAGCAGCTTAAGTAAGGGGAACAACGAGCAGTACTTC